This T cell receptor (beta chain) was identified in a study of beta chain features in type 1 diabetes. This clone has only a few counts. Reverse transcription of all isolated RNA meant that expressed TCRB transcripts were sequenced. Only in-frame clones appear in the TCRdb table, and some are missing; sequencing was by immunoSEQ multiplex PCR. The repertoire consists of more than 150,000 clones, with approximately 9.9% occurring once and the leading ten covering less than 3%. This CDR3 region has 16 residues. Between the trimmed V and J ends, which lost 0 bases and 2 bases, there was a span of 15 bases. From germline, CDR1 is SGHRS and CDR2 YFSETQ.

The clonotype comes from a woman aged 18-29 years in good health. The chain recombines TRBV5-1 with TRBJ2-7; D call uncertain. Sequencing was carried out using central memory CD4+ T cells from blood. Written as DNA, the CDR3 is TGCGCCAGCAGCTTGGAAACAACAAGAGGAGCCTACGAGCAGTACTTC. Translating it yields CASSLETTRGAYEQYF.